This TCR beta chain was documented in a study of cytomegalovirus exposure and HLA in healthy donors. PCR amplification relied on 60 Vbeta primers (plus 13 Jbeta primers). Profiling relied on immunoSEQ multiplex PCR, and the TCRdb table lists in-frame clones only, not all of them. The table has 110,000 or so clones, approximately 67% seen once. V was clipped by 5 bases and J by 5 bases; unmatched bases: 5. Germline CDR1 and CDR2: MDHEN and SYDVKM. The CDR3 runs 15 residues. Each donor was healthy, and each was a bone marrow donor. This chain connects TRBV28 to TRBJ1-4; 10 bases map to TRBD1. Sequencing was done on a sample of PBMCs. The source is a man aged 18 to 29 in good health and CMV-seropositive. CDR3 nucleotides: TGTGCCAGCAGTGGGACAGGGGCGAGCAATGAAAAACTGTTTTTT. Translating it yields CASSGTGASNEKLFF.